This T cell receptor beta chain was found in a study of blood T cell repertoires in COVID-19. Study overall: Recovered status in Cohort 3 required two negative PCRs, clearance, or symptom resolution.

Authors' analysis steps: Nucleated cell counts were estimated from reference gene primer amplification. The data were produced by immunoSEQ multiplex PCR, yet TCRdb's version contains in-frame clones alone and is incomplete. The V and J calls and clone size are taken from that table; D and trimming were inferred from the DNA. The sample has about 210,000 clones, about nine tenths seen once. CDR1 is MDHEN, CDR2 SYDVKM, per germline. The V end lost 6 bases, the J end lost 9 bases, and 21 bases lay between the germline ends. The CDR3 is 15 residues long. The sequence was obtained from a man aged 25 to 40 in a cohort exposed to, infected with or recovered from COVID-19 (not recorded which). The chain recombines TRBV28 with TRBJ2-1; TRBD2 might be the D (6 bases). The specimen sequenced was PBMCs or T cells enriched from blood (not recorded which). Here the CDR3 reads CASRETGTSGGEQFF. In DNA form, the CDR3 reads TGTGCCAGCAGGGAGACCGGGACCTCCGGGGGTGAGCAGTTCTTC.